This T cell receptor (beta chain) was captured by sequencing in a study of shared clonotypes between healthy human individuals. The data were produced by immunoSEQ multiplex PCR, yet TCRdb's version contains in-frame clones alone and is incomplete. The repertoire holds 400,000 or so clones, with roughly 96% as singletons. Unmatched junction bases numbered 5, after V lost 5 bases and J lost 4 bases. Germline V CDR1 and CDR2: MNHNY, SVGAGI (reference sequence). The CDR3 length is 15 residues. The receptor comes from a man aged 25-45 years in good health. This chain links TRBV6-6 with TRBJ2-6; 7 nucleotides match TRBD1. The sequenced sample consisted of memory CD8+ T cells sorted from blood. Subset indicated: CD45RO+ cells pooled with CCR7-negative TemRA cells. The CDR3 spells CASSDTGAGANVLTF. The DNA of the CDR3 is TGTGCCAGCAGTGATACAGGGGCCGGGGCCAACGTCCTGACTTTC.